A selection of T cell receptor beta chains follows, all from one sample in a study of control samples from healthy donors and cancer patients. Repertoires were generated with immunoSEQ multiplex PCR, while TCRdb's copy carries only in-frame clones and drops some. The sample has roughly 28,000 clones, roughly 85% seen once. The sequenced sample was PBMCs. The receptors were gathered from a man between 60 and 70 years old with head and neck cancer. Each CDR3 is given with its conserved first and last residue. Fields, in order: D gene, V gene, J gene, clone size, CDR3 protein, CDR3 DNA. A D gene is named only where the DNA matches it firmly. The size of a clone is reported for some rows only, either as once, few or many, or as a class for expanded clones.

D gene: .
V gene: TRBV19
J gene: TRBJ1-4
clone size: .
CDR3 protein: CASSSRTDNEKLFF
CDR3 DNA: TGTGCCAGTAGTAGTCGGACAGATAATGAAAAACTGTTTTTT

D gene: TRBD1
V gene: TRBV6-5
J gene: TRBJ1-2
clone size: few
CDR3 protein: CASGYRGHGYTF
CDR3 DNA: TGTGCCAGCGGCTACAGGGGGCATGGCTACACCTTC

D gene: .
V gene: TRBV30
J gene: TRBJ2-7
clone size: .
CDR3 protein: CAWMTARFSYEQYF
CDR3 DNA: TGTGCCTGGATGACGGCCCGGTTCTCCTACGAGCAGTACTTC

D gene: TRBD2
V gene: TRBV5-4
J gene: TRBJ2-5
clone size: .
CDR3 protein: CASSLEISGSRETQYF
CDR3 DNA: TGTGCCAGCAGCTTGGAAATTAGCGGGAGCAGGGAGACCCAGTACTTC

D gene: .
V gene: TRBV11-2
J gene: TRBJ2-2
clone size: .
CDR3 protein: CASSLRALNTGELFF
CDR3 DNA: TGTGCCAGCAGCTTACGGGCCCTGAACACCGGGGAGCTGTTTTTT

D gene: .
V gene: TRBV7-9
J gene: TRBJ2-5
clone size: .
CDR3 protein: CASSPKRSMGETQYF
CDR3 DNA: TGTGCCAGCAGCCCTAAGCGGTCTATGGGGGAGACCCAGTACTTC

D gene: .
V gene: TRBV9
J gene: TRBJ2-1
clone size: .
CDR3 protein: CASSFSRRSNEQFF
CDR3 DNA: TGTGCCAGCAGCTTCAGTAGGAGATCGAATGAGCAGTTCTTC

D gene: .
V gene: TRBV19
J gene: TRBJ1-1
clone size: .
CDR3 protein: CASSIDPVTEAFF
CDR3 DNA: TGTGCCAGTAGTATAGATCCGGTCACTGAAGCTTTCTTT

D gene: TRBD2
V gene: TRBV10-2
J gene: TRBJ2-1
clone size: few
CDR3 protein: CASSERGWTSGSNEQFF
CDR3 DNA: TGCGCCAGCAGTGAGAGGGGATGGACTAGCGGGAGCAATGAGCAGTTCTTC

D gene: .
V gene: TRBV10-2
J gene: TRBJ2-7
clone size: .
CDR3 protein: CASRPGDGTYEQYF
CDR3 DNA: TGCGCCAGCAGGCCCGGAGATGGGACATACGAGCAGTACTTC

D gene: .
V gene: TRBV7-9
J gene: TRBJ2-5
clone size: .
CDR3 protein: CASSLASTIQETQYF
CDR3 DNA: TGTGCCAGCAGCTTAGCCAGCACGATCCAAGAGACCCAGTACTTC

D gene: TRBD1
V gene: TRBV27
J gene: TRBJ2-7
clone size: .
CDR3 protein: CASSRTGTYEQYF
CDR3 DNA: TGTGCCAGCAGTAGGACAGGGACCTACGAGCAGTACTTC

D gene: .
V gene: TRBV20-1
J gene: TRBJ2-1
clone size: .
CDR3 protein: CSAGDANEQFF
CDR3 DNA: TGCAGTGCTGGGGACGCGAATGAGCAGTTCTTC

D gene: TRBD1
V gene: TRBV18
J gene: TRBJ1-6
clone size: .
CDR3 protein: CASSPTPDRGAFNSPLHF
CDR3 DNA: TGTGCCAGCTCACCAACGCCCGACAGGGGGGCTTTTAATTCACCCCTCCACTTT

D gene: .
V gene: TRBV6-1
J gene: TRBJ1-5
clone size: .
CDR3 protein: CASSEVWGSNQPQHF
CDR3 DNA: TGTGCCAGCAGTGAAGTTTGGGGGAGCAATCAGCCCCAGCATTTT

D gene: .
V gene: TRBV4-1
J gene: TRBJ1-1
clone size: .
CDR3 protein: CASSQGSNTEAFF
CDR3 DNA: TGCGCCAGCAGCCAAGGGTCGAACACTGAAGCTTTCTTT

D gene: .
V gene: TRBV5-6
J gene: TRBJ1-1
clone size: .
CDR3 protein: CASSLFRSEGTEAFF
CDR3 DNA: TGTGCCAGCAGCTTGTTTAGGTCCGAAGGCACTGAAGCTTTCTTT

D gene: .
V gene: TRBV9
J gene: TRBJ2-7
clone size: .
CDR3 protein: CASSVDGRGKAYEQYF
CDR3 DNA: TGTGCCAGCAGCGTAGACGGAAGAGGGAAAGCCTACGAGCAGTACTTC

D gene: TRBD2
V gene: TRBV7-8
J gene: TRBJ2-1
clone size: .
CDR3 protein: CASSYRTSGRNEQFF
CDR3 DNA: TGTGCCAGCAGCTACCGGACTAGCGGGAGGAATGAGCAGTTCTTC

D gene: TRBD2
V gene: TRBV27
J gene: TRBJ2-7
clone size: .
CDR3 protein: CASSHPRLAGGEQYF
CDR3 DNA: TGTGCCAGCAGTCATCCCAGACTAGCGGGGGGCGAGCAGTACTTC

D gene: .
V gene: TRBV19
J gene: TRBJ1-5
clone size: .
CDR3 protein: CASSISGFNQPQHF
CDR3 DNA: TGTGCCAGTAGTATCTCTGGTTTCAATCAGCCCCAGCATTTT

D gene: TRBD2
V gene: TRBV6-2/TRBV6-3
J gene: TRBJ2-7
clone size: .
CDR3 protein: CASSRTSRSAYEQYF
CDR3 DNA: TGTGCCAGCAGCCGGACTAGCAGAAGCGCCTACGAGCAGTACTTC

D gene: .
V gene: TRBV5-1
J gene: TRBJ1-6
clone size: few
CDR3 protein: CASSLQGNSDSPLHF
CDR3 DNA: TGCGCCAGCAGCTTACAGGGAAATTCGGATTCACCCCTCCACTTT

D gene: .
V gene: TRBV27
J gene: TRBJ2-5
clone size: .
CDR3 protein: CASSLRGRETQYF
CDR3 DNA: TGTGCCAGCAGTTTAAGAGGACGGGAGACCCAGTACTTC

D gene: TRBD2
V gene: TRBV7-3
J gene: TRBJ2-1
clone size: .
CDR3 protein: CASSLRRESYNEQFF
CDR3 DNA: TGTGCCAGCAGCTTAAGGCGGGAGTCCTACAATGAGCAGTTCTTC

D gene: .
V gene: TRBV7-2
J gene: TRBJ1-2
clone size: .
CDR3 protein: CASSHYNPGDGYTF
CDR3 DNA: TGTGCCAGCAGTCACTATAATCCCGGGGATGGCTACACCTTC

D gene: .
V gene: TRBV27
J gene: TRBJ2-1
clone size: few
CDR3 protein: CASSLSEVYNEQFF
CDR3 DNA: TGTGCCAGCAGTTTATCAGAAGTATACAATGAGCAGTTCTTC

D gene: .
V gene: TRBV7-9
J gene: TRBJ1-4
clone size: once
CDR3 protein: CASSSQVDSKLFF
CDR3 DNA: TGTGCCAGCAGCTCACAAGTGGACTCAAAACTGTTTTTT

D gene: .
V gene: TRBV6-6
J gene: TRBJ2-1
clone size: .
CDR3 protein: CAGGRTNEQFF
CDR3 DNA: TGTGCCGGGGGGAGGACCAATGAGCAGTTCTTC

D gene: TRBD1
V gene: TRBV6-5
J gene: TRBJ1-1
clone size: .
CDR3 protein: CASRETGSAFF
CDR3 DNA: TGTGCCAGCAGAGAGACAGGGTCAGCTTTCTTT

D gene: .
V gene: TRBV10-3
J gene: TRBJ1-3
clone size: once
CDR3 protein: CAICGSSGNTIYF
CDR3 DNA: TGTGCCATTTGTGGGAGCTCTGGAAACACCATATATTTT

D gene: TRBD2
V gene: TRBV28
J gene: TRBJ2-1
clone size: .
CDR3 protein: CASSLSTSGVNEQFF
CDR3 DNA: TGTGCCAGCAGTTTATCGACTAGCGGGGTTAATGAGCAGTTCTTC

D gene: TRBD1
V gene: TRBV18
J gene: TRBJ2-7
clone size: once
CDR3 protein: CASSIRTGAEYEQYF
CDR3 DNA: TGTGCCAGCTCAATAAGGACAGGGGCCGAGTACGAGCAGTACTTC

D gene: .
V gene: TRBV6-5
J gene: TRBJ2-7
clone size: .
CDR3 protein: CASRALAEQYF
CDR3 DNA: TGTGCCAGCAGAGCGCTGGCCGAGCAGTACTTC

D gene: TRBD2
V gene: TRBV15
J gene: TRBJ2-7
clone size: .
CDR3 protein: CATSRSGLALEQYF
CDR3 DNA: TGTGCCACCAGCAGATCGGGACTAGCGTTAGAGCAGTACTTC

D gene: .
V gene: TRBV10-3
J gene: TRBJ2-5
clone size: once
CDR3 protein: CAISESPAETQYF
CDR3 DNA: TGTGCCATCAGTGAGTCCCCTGCGGAGACCCAGTACTTC

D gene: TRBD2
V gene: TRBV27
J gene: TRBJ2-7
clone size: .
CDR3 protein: CASSPGTSLHEQYF
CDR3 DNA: TGTGCCAGCAGTCCAGGGACTAGCTTGCACGAGCAGTACTTC

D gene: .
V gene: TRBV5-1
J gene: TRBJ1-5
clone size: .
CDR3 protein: CASSPGTTYQPQHF
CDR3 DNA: TGCGCCAGCAGCCCCGGGACAACTTATCAGCCCCAGCATTTT

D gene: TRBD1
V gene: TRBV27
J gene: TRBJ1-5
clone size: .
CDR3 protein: CASSLGTGFNQPQHF
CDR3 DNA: TGTGCCAGCAGCCTAGGGACAGGCTTCAATCAGCCCCAGCATTTT

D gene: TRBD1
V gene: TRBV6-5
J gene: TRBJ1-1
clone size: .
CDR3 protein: CASSSPGQGGSTEAFF
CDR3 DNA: TGTGCCAGCAGTTCTCCGGGACAGGGTGGGAGCACTGAAGCTTTCTTT

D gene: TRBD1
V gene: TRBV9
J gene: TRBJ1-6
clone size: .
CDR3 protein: CASSNGGTGTSPLHF
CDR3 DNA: TGTGCCAGCAGCAACGGTGGGACAGGGACTTCACCCCTCCACTTT

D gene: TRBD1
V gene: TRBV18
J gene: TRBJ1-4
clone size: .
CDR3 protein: CASSPQGQGNEKLFF
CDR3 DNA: TGTGCCAGCTCACCGCAGGGACAGGGGAATGAAAAACTGTTTTTT

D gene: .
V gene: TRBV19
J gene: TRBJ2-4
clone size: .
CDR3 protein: CASSTASDKNIQYF
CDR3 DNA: TGTGCCAGTTCGACAGCCTCCGACAAAAACATTCAGTACTTC

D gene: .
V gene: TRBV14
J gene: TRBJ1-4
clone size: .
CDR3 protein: CASSDGPRQGKLFF
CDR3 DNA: TGTGCCAGCAGCGACGGGCCTCGACAAGGAAAACTGTTTTTT